This T cell receptor (beta chain) comes out of a study of glioma-infiltrating T cells after dendritic cell vaccination. This clone was recorded once. Its cognate antigen is unknown. This sample includes further DNA sequences coding for the same CDR3. Produced via immunoSEQ multiplex PCR; TCRdb's table is partial and in-frame only. This table has 75,000 to 95,000 clones, approximately 75% appearing once. Time point of the sample: after dendritic cell vaccination, including at tumor progression/relapse. None of the glioblastoma patients had an isocitrate dehydrogenase mutation. V was clipped by 2 bases and J by 2 bases, with 7 bases between them. The CDR3 extends over 14 amino acids. Germline lookup yields CDR1 MNHEY and CDR2 SMNVEV (reference sequence). Overall study results and limits: Patients with more pretreatment TILs had longer time to progression and survival.

The V call is TRBV27, the J call TRBJ1-3, with TRBD1 as a possible D gene (5 bases). This TCR was sampled from a human donor with glioblastoma. The starting material was blood, obtained after dendritic cell vaccination. The CDR3 protein is CASSLRRAGNTIYF. In DNA, the CDR3 is TGTGCCAGCAGTTTACGCAGGGCTGGAAACACCATATATTTT.